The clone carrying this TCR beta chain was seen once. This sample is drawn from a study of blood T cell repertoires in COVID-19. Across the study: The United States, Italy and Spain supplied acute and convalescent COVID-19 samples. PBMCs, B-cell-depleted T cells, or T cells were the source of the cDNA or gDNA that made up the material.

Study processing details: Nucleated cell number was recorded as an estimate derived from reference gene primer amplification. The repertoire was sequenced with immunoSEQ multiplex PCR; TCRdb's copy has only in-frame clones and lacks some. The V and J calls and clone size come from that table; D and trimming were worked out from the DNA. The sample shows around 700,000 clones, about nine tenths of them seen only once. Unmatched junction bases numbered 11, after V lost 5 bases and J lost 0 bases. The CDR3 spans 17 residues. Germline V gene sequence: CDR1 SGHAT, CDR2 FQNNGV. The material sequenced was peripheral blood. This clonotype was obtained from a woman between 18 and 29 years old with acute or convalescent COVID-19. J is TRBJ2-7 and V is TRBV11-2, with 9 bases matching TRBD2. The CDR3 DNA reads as TGTGCCAGCAGCCCCAGAGACGCTAGCGGGGTCTCCTACGAGCAGTACTTC. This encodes CASSPRDASGVSYEQYF.